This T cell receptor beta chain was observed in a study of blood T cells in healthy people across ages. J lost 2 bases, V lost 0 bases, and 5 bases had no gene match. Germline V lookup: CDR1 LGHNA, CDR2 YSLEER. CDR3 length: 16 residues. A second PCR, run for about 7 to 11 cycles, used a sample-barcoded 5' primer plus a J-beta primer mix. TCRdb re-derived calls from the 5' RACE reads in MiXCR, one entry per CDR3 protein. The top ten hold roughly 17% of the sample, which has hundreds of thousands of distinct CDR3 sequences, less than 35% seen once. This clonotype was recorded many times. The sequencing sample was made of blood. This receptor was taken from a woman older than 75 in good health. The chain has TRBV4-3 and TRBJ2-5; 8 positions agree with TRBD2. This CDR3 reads CASSQDRGGAQETQYF. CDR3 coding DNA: TGCGCCAGCAGCCAAGATCGGGGGGGGGCTCAAGAGACCCAGTACTTC.